This T cell receptor beta chain was observed in a study of blood T cells in healthy people across ages. Together with a sample-barcoded 5' primer, a J-beta primer mix was included in a second PCR lasting about 7 to 12 cycles. TCRdb passed the 5' RACE reads through MiXCR, listing each CDR3 protein once. The data contain hundreds of thousands of distinct CDR3 sequences, less than 60% of them seen just once; the ten biggest clones take up under 30%. Trimming took off 4 bases at V and 6 bases at J, with 6 bases between the two ends. The CDR3 is 11 residues long. The source material was blood. The genes are TRBV12-3 or TRBV12-4 and TRBJ1-1; no clear D gene. This receptor was taken from a man of 80 years or more in good health. This CDR3 is CASSSAAEAFF. The DNA for the CDR3 is TGTGCCAGCAGTTCCGCGGCTGAAGCTTTCTTT.